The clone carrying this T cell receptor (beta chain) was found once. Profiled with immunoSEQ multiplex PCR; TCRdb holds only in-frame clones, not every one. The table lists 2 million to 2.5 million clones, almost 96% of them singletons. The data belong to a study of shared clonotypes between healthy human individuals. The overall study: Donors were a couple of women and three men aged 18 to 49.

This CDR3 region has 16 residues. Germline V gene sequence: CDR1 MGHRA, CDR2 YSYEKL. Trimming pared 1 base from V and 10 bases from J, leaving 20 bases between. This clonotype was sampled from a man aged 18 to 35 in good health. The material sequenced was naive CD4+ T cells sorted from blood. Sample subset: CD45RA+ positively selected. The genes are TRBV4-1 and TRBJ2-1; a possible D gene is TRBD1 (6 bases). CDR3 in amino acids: CASSQGLSQGFLEQFF. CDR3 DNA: TGCGCCAGCAGCCAAGGGTTAAGTCAGGGGTTTTTGGAGCAGTTCTTC.